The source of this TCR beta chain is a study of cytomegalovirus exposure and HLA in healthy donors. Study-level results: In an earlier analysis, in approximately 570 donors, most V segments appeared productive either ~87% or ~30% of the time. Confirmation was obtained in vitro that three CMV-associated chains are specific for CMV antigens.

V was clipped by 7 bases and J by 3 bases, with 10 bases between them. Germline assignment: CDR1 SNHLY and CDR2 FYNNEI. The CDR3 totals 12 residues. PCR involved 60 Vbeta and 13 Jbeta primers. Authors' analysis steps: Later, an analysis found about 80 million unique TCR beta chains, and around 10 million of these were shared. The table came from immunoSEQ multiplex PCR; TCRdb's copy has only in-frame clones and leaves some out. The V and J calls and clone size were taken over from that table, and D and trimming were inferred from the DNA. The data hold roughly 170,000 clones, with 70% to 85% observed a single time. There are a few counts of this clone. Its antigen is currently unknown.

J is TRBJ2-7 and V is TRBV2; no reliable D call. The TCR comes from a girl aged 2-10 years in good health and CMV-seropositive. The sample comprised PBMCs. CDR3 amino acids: CASKPPSYEQYF. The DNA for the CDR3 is TGTGCCAGCAAGCCCCCAAGCTACGAGCAGTACTTC.